Below are 7 T cell receptor beta chains sequenced from a single sample in a study of blood T cell repertoires in COVID-19. Measured with immunoSEQ multiplex PCR; TCRdb has only the in-frame clones, and not every one. This sample has about 76,000 clones; 86% occur once, and the top ten carry about 18%. The specimen sequenced was peripheral blood. The origin of the receptors is a human donor in a cohort sampled during active COVID-19.

This chain connects TRBV9 to TRBJ2-2; perhaps TRBD2 as D (5 bases). The CDR3 extends over 16 amino acids. V gave up 0 bases and J gave up 1 base, with 10 bases separating them. The germline V gene encodes CDR1 SGDLS and CDR2 YYNGEE. The CDR3, as DNA: TGTGCCAGCAGCGTAGTTAGCGTTTTGAACACCGGGGAGCTGTTTTTT. Residues: CASSVVSVLNTGELFF.

The chain employs TRBV3-1 (or the pseudogene TRBV3-2) and TRBJ2-1; 9 nucleotides agree with TRBD2. Germline V gene sequence: CDR1 LGHDT, CDR2 YNNKEL (reference sequence). The CDR3 sequence is 13 residues long. Trimming cost V 0 bases and J 14 bases; bases outside gene matches: 5. The CDR3 region has the DNA TGTGCCAGCAGCCAAGACATAGGGACTAGCAAGTTCTTC. It encodes CASSQDIGTSKFF.

This clone occurred a few times. CDR3 sequence reads: CASSSGNEKLFF. In DNA, the CDR3 is TGTGCCAGCAGTTCCGGGAACGAAAAACTGTTTTTT. V is TRBV12-3 or TRBV12-4 and J is TRBJ1-4; D is ambiguous. V lost 4 bases, J lost 8 bases, and 8 bases lay in between. The CDR3 length is 12 residues.

V is TRBV5-1 and J is TRBJ2-7; perhaps TRBD1 as D (6 bases). Trimming stripped 6 bases from V and 5 bases from J, with 15 bases between. The CDR3 covers 13 residues. Germline assignment: CDR1 SGHRS and CDR2 YFSETQ. CDR3 DNA: TGCGCCAGCACCCTGGGACATCCCAACGAGCAGTACTTC. Its translation: CASTLGHPNEQYF. Full variable domain (outside the CDR3, taken from reference TRBV5-1 and TRBJ2-7): KAGVTQTPRYLIKTRGQQVTLSCSPISGHRSVSWYQQTPGQGLQFLFEYFSETQRNKGNFPGRFSGRQFSNSRSEMNVSTLELGDSALYLCASTLGHPNEQYFGPGTRLTVT.

The V gene is TRBV6-5, the J gene TRBJ2-1, with 7 bases identical to TRBD2. The germline V gene encodes CDR1 MNHEY and CDR2 SVGAGI. The CDR3 contains 15 residues. The V and J ends lost 4 bases and 3 bases, in that order; junction bases with no gene match: 6. The CDR3 region is CASSFGGSGYNEQFF. The CDR3 DNA reads as TGTGCCAGCAGTTTCGGCGGGAGTGGCTACAATGAGCAGTTCTTC.

J is TRBJ2-3 and V is TRBV5-1; weak D call: TRBD2 (7 bases). Germline CDR1 and CDR2: SGHRS and YFSETQ. The CDR3 covers 15 residues. V was cut by 4 bases and J by 6 bases, with 18 bases left in between. The CDR3 reads CASSGRGLNWDTQYF. The CDR3 bases are TGCGCCAGCAGCGGGAGGGGGTTGAACTGGGATACGCAGTATTTT.

The V and J genes are TRBV28 and TRBJ1-4; D not resolved. V shed 2 bases and J shed 8 bases, with 9 bases lying between them. CDR1 MDHEN and CDR2 SYDVKM come from the germline V gene. CDR3 length: 13 amino acids. The CDR3 coding sequence is TGTGCCAGCAGTTTAGGGCCCGACGAAAAACTGTTTTTT. Translating it yields CASSLGPDEKLFF.